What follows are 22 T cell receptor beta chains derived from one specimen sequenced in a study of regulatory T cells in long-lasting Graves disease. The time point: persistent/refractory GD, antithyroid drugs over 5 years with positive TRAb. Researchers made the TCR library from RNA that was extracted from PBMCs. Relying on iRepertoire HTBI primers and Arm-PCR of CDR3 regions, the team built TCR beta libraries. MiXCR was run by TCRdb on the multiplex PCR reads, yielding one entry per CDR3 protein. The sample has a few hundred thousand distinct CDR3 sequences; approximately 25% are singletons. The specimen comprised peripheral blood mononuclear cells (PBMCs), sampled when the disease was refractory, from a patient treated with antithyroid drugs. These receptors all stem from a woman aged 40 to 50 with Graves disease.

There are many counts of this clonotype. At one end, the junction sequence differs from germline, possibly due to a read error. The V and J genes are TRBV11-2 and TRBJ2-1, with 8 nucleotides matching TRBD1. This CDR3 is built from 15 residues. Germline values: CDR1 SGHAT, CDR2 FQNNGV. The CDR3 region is CASSLGGTGYNEQFF. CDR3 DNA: TGTGCCAGCAGTTTAGGGGGGACAGGCTACAATGAGCAGTTCTTC.

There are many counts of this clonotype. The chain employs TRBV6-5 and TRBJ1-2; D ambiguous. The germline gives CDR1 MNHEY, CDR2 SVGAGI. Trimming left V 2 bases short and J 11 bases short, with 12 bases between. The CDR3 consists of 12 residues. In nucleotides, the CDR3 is TGTGCCAGCAGTTACGTTGGGCAGCCATACACCTTC. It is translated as CASSYVGQPYTF.

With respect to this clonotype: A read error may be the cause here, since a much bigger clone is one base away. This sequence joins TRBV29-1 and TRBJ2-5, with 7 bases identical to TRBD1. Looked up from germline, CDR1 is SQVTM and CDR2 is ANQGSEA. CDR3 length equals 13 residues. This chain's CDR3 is CSVTGQTQESQYF. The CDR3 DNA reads TGCAGCGTCACGGGACAGACACAAGAGAGCCAGTACTTC.

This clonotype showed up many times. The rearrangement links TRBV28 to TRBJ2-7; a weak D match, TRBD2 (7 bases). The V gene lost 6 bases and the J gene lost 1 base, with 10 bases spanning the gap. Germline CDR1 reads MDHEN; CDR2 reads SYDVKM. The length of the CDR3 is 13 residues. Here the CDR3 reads CASRKGGSYEQYF. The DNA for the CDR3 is TGTGCCAGCAGAAAGGGGGGGTCCTACGAGCAGTACTTC.

As DNA, the CDR3 is TGTGCCAGCAGCCCCCCGGACAGGGGGGTGAATGAGCAGTTCTTC. Its protein product is CASSPPDRGVNEQFF. V is TRBV11-2 and J is TRBJ2-1; 10 bases are a match to TRBD1. Germline CDR1 and CDR2: SGHAT and FQNNGV. The length of the CDR3 is 15 residues. V lost 5 bases to trimming and J lost 7 bases; unmatched junction nucleotides: 8.

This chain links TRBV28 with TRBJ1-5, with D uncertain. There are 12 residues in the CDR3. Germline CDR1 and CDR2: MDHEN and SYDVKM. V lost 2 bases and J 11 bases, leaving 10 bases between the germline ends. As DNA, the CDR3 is TGTGCCAGCAGTTTACGCACGAGATCCCAGCATTTT. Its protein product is CASSLRTRSQHF. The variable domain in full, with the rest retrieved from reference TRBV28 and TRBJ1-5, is DVKVTQSSRYLVKRTGEKVFLECVQDMDHENMFWYRQDPGLGLRLIYFSYDVKMKEKGDIPEGYSVSREKKERFSLILESASTNQTSMYLCASSLRTRSQHFGDGTRLSIL.

This CDR3 is CAIGGASTDTQYF. The CDR3 region has the DNA TGTGCCATCGGCGGAGCGAGCACAGATACGCAGTATTTT. This chain uses TRBV10-3 with TRBJ2-3; D gene ambiguous. V was cut by 8 bases and J by 0 bases, with 9 bases left in between. This CDR3 contains 13 residues. The germline V gene encodes CDR1 ENHRY and CDR2 SYGVKD.

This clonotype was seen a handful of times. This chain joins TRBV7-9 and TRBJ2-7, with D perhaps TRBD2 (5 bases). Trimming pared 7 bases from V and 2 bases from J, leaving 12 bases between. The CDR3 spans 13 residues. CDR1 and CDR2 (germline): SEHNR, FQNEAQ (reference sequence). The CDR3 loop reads CASIISGTYEQYF. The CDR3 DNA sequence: TGTGCCAGCATCATCTCGGGAACCTACGAGCAGTACTTC. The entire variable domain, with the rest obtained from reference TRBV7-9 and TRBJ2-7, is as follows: DTGVSQNPRHKITKRGQNVTFRCDPISEHNRLYWYRQTLGQGPEFLTYFQNEAQLEKSRLLSDRFSAERPKGSFSTLEIQRTEQGDSAMYLCASIISGTYEQYFGPGTRLTVT.

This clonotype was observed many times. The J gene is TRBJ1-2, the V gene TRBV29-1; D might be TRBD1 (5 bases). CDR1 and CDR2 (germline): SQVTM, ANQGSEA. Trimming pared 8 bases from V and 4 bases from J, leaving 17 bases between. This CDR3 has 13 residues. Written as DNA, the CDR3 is TGCAGCTCCCTCCGGGGGGATGGCTATGGCTACACCTTC. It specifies CSSLRGDGYGYTF.

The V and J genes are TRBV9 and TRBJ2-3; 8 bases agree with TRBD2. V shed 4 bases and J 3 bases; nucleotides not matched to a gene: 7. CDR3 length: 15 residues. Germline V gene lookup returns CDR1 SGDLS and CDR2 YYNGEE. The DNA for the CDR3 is TGTGCCAGCAGCCCTCAAGCGGGAGTGACAGATACGCAGTATTTT. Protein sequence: CASSPQAGVTDTQYF.

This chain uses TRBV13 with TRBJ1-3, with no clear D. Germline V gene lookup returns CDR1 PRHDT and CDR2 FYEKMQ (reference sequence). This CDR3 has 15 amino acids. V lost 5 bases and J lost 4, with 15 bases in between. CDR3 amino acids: CASSLLPATGNTIYF. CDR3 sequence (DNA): TGTGCCAGCAGCCTCCTGCCAGCCACAGGAAACACCATATATTTT.

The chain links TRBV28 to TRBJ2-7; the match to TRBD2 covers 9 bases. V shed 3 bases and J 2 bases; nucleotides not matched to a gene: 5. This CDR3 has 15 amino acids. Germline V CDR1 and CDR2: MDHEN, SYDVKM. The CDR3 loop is CASSFFASGAYEQYF. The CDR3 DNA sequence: TGTGCCAGCAGTTTCTTCGCTAGCGGGGCCTACGAGCAGTACTTC.

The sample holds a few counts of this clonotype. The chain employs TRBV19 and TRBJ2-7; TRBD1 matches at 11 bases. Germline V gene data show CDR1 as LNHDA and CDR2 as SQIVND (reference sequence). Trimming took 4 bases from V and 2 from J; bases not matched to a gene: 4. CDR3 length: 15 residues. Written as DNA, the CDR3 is TGTGCCAGTAGTACCCCGGGACAGGGGGCCTACGAGCAGTACTTC. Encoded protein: CASSTPGQGAYEQYF.

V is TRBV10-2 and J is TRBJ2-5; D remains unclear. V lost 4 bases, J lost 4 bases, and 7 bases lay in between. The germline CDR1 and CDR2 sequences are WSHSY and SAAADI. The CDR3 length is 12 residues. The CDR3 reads CASSVFAETQYF. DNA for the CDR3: TGCGCCAGCAGTGTCTTTGCAGAGACCCAGTACTTC.

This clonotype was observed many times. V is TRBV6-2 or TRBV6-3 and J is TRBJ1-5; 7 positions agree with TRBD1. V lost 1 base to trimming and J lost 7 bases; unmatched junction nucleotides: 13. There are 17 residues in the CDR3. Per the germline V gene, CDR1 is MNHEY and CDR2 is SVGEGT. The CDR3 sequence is CASSYWPRTGGFQPQHF. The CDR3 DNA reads TGTGCCAGCAGTTACTGGCCACGGACAGGTGGTTTCCAGCCCCAGCATTTT.

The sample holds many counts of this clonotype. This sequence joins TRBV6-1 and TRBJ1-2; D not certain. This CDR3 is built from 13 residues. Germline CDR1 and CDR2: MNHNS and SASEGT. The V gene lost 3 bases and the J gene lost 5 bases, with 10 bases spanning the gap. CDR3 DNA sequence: TGTGCCAGCAGTGAGGGTCCTTTTTATGGCTACACCTTC. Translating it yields CASSEGPFYGYTF.

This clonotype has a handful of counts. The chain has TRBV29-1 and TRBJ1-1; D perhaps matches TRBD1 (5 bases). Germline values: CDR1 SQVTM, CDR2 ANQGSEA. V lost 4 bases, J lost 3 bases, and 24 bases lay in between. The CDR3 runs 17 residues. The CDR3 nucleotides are TGCAGCGTTGGTTATTTCCGGGACCCCCTTGGAGACACTGAAGCTTTCTTT. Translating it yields CSVGYFRDPLGDTEAFF. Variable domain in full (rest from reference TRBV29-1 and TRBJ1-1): SAVISQKPSRDICQRGTSLTIQCQVDSQVTMMFWYRQQPGQSLTLIATANQGSEATYESGFVIDKFPISRPNLTFSTLTVSNMSPEDSSIYLCSVGYFRDPLGDTEAFFGQGTRLTVV.

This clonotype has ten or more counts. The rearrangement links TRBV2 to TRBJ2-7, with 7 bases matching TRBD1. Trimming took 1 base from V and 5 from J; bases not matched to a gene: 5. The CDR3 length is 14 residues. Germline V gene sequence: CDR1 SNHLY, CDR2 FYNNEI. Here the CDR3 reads CASSEGQGGNEQYF. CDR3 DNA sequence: TGTGCCAGCAGTGAAGGACAGGGTGGGAACGAGCAGTACTTC.

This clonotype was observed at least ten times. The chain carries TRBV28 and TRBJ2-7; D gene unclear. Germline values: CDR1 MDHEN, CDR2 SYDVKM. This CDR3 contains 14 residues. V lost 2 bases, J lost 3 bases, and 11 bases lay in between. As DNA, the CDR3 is TGTGCCAGCAGTTTAAAAGAGCGTTTCTACGAGCAGTACTTC. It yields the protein CASSLKERFYEQYF. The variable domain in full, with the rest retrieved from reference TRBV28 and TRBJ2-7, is DVKVTQSSRYLVKRTGEKVFLECVQDMDHENMFWYRQDPGLGLRLIYFSYDVKMKEKGDIPEGYSVSREKKERFSLILESASTNQTSMYLCASSLKERFYEQYFGPGTRLTVT.

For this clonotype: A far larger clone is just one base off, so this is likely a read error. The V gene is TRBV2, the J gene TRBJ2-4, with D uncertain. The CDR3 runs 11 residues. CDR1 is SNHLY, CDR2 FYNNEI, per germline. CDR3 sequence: CASTRSYEQHF. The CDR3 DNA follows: TGTGCCAGCACACGATCATACGAGCAGCACTTC.

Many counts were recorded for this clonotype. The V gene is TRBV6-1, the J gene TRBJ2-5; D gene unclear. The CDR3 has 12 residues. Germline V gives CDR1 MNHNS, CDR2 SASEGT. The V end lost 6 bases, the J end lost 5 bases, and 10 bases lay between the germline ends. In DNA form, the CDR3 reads TGTGCCAGCAGCAACCCATCCGAGACCCAGTACTTC. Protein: CASSNPSETQYF.

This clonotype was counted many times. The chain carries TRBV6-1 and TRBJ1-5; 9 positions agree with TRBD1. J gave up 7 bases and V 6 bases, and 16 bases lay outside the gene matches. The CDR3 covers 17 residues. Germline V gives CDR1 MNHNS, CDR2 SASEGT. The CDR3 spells CASRLGQGTSRTQPQHF. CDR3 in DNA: TGTGCCAGCAGGCTCGGACAGGGGACATCAAGGACGCAGCCCCAGCATTTT.